Each of the 12 T cell receptor beta chains below was sequenced from the same sample in a study of regulatory T cells in long-lasting Graves disease. The time point is: newly diagnosed GD, antithyroid drugs for less than 3 months. PBMC RNA was the source of the TCR library. Libraries of TCR beta came from iRepertoire HTBI primers plus Arm-PCR of CDR3 regions. TCRdb reprocessed the multiplex PCR reads with MiXCR, giving one entry per CDR3 protein. The data contain fewer than 550,000 distinct CDR3 sequences, roughly 17% of them singletons. The data were also submitted as part of a second study, on T cells in Graves' hyperthyroidism and ophthalmopathy.

Sequencing used peripheral blood mononuclear cells (PBMCs), obtained at new diagnosis, from a patient treated with antithyroid drugs. These receptors originate from a young woman with Graves disease.

This clonotype was observed a handful of times. V gene TRBV20-1 combines with J gene TRBJ1-2; D possibly corresponds to TRBD1 (5 bases). The CDR3 spans 14 residues. The germline CDR1 and CDR2 sequences are DFQATT and SNEGSKA (reference sequence). The V and J ends lost 2 bases and 5 bases respectively, with 15 bases between them. CDR3 region: CSARLSGARYGYTF. The CDR3 DNA sequence: TGCAGTGCTAGACTGAGCGGGGCGCGGTATGGCTACACCTTC.

V and J are TRBV7-9 and TRBJ1-2; possibly TRBD1 for D (6 bases). The CDR3 is made up of 14 amino acids. The germline V gene encodes CDR1 SEHNR and CDR2 FQNEAQ (reference sequence). V was trimmed by 5 bases and J by 7 bases, leaving 17 bases between them. The CDR3 reads CASSPGGGIFGYTF. The CDR3 DNA sequence: TGTGCCAGCAGCCCCGGGGGGGGCATCTTTGGCTACACCTTC.

At least ten counts were recorded for this clonotype. V usage is TRBV7-9 and J usage is TRBJ2-5, with D possibly being TRBD1 or TRBD2 (5 bases each). CDR3 length equals 18 residues. V lost 1 base and J lost 1, with 19 bases in between. Germline V gives CDR1 SEHNR, CDR2 FQNEAQ (reference sequence). This CDR3 reads CASSLGQGALSSQETQYF. The DNA of the CDR3 is TGTGCCAGCAGCTTAGGCCAGGGAGCCCTATCATCCCAAGAGACCCAGTACTTC.

This clonotype was detected a few times. The chain combines TRBV29-1 with TRBJ2-5; the D gene is possibly TRBD2 (6 bases). The CDR3 contains 16 residues. V was cut by 6 bases and J by 3 bases, with 23 bases left in between. Germline V gene sequence: CDR1 SQVTM, CDR2 ANQGSEA. The CDR3 here is CSVDPRGAGGEETQYF. CDR3 DNA: TGCAGCGTGGACCCAAGAGGGGCAGGAGGGGAAGAGACCCAGTACTTC.

This clonotype was picked up many times. The V and J genes are TRBV28 and TRBJ2-7; 7 bases align to TRBD2. The V gene's germline CDR1 is MDHEN and CDR2 SYDVKM. CDR3 size: 14 residues. V lost 3 bases to trimming and J lost 5 bases; unmatched junction nucleotides: 7. The CDR3 DNA reads as TGTGCCAGCAGTTTCCCTGGGAGGGCGGACGAGCAGTACTTC. Residues: CASSFPGRADEQYF.

V usage is TRBV4-3 and J usage is TRBJ1-1; no firm D call. Germline CDR1 LGHNA, CDR2 YSLEER. CDR3 length equals 13 residues. Trimming pared 0 bases from V and 2 bases from J, leaving 4 bases between. The CDR3 is CASSQEANTEAFF. Here the CDR3 DNA reads TGCGCCAGCAGCCAAGAGGCAAACACTGAAGCTTTCTTT.

Ten or more counts support this clonotype. This chain links TRBV7-2 with TRBJ1-4; D possibly corresponds to TRBD1 (5 bases). CDR3 size: 15 residues. CDR1 is SGHTA, CDR2 FQGNSA, per germline. Trimming removed 1 base from V and 7 bases from J, with 13 bases in between. The DNA of the CDR3 is TGTGCCAGCAGCTTAGGAGGGACGTCAGGTGAAAAACTGTTTTTT. As protein: CASSLGGTSGEKLFF.

The CDR3 protein is CAWSVQGTYTGELFF. The CDR3 nucleotides are TGTGCCTGGAGTGTACAAGGGACATACACCGGGGAGCTGTTTTTT. The chain carries TRBV30 and TRBJ2-2; perhaps TRBD1 as D (6 bases). Germline-derived CDR1 and CDR2 are GTSNPN and SVGIG (reference sequence). The CDR3 covers 15 residues. V gave up 0 bases and J gave up 3 bases, with 11 bases separating them. Looking up the rest from reference TRBV30 and TRBJ2-2 gives the full variable domain: SQTIHQWPATLVQPVGSPLSLECTVEGTSNPNLYWYRQAAGRGLQLLFYSVGIGQISSEVPQNLSASRPQDRQFILSSKKLLLSDSGFYLCAWSVQGTYTGELFFGEGSRLTVL.

With respect to this clonotype: This may arise from a read error, as a much more abundant clone is one base away. The chain couples TRBV28 to TRBJ2-3; D unclear. The CDR3 has 14 amino acids. V was cut by 4 bases and J by 2 bases, with 10 bases left in between. Looked up from germline, CDR1 is MDHEN and CDR2 is SYDVKM. The CDR3 loop is CASSSPWNTDTQYF. CDR3 in DNA: TGTGCCAGCAGTTCCCCTTGGAACACAGATACGCAGTATTTT. The full variable domain, with the rest looked up from reference TRBV28 and TRBJ2-3, is DVKVTQSSRYLVKRTGEKVFLECVQDMDHENMFWYRQDPGLGLRLIYFSYDVKMKEKGDIPEGYSVSREKKERFSLILESASTNQTSMYLCASSSPWNTDTQYFGPGTRLTVL.

As regards this clonotype: Germline is not matched at one junction end, which may reflect a read error. The CDR3 is CAGSPRLAGGPHEQYF. CDR3 DNA sequence: TGTGCCGGCAGTCCCCGACTAGCGGGAGGGCCGCACGAGCAGTACTTC. J is TRBJ2-7 and V is TRBV12-3 or TRBV12-4, with 14 bases lining up with TRBD2. The CDR3 has 16 amino acids.

At least ten counts were recorded for this clonotype. The chain couples TRBV4-1 to TRBJ1-2, with D maybe TRBD1 (5 bases). Germline CDR1 and CDR2: MGHRA and YSYEKL. V was clipped by 1 base and J by 4 bases, with 13 bases between them. The CDR3 is made up of 15 amino acids. The CDR3 sequence is CASSQVLSGIYGYTF. Here the CDR3 DNA reads TGCGCCAGCAGCCAAGTGTTGTCAGGGATCTATGGCTACACCTTC.

The table lists this clonotype with many counts. V gene TRBV20-1 combines with J gene TRBJ2-3; possible D gene TRBD2, 5 bases. The DNA matches TRBJ2-7 better at its end, which makes the J call doubtful. The CDR3 covers 15 residues. Germline CDR1 and CDR2: DFQATT and SNEGSKA (reference sequence). Here the CDR3 DNA reads TGCAGTGCTAGAGATAATACCGGGGATCTCTACGAGCAGTACTTC. It is translated as CSARDNTGDLYEQYF.